This T cell receptor beta chain was obtained from a study of blood T cell repertoires in COVID-19. Overall study context: Specimens from acute and convalescent COVID-19 originated in the United States, Italy and Spain.

Original data processing: How many nucleated cells were present was estimated from reference gene primer amplification. Method: immunoSEQ multiplex PCR; TCRdb's copy keeps in-frame clones and lacks some. V, J and clone size were drawn from that table, and D and trimming were deduced from the DNA. The profile shows 270,000 or so clones, 89% of them singletons. The receptor was isolated from a woman aged 35 to 49 who had recovered from COVID-19. Sample: peripheral blood.

In DNA, the CDR3 is TGTGCCAGCAGTTTAGGCAGGGGGCCCCACAATGAGCAGTTCTTC. Encoded protein: CASSLGRGPHNEQFF. This chain links TRBV6-5 with TRBJ2-1; TRBD1 agrees at 8 bases. The V and J ends lost 4 bases and 5 bases, in that order; junction bases with no gene match: 7. The CDR3 loop spans 15 amino acids. Germline V gene lookup returns CDR1 MNHEY and CDR2 SVGAGI.